The clone carrying this T cell receptor beta chain was seen a few times. Trimming pared 4 bases from V and 4 bases from J, leaving 15 bases between. Germline loops: CDR1 SGHDT, CDR2 YYEEEE. The CDR3 covers 15 residues. Method: immunoSEQ multiplex PCR; TCRdb's copy keeps in-frame clones and lacks some. Of 150,000 to 200,000 clones in the sample, about 84% were seen once. These data belong to a study of cytomegalovirus exposure and HLA in healthy donors. The source of this sequence is a woman aged 18-29 years in good health and CMV-seronegative. Sequencing was carried out using PBMCs. The chain is built from TRBV5-6 and TRBJ1-5; D is unresolved. The CDR3 loop is CASSRWEGANQPQHF. The CDR3, as DNA: TGTGCCAGCAGCCGGTGGGAGGGCGCAAATCAGCCCCAGCATTTT.